Listed here is a single T cell receptor (beta chain). The data were obtained in a study of T cells expressing NK-cell markers. With the 5' RACE reads reprocessed, TCRdb shows one record per CDR3 protein and no DNA. The sample holds almost 450,000 distinct CDR3 sequences. There are 14 residues in the CDR3. This TCR was recovered from a woman aged 18 to 75 in good health. The chain has TRBV12-3 or TRBV12-4 and TRBJ1-2; absent DNA, TCRdb's TRBD1 call cannot be checked. Material for sequencing was blood T cells: a sorted CD56 or NKG2C T cell subset, CD4+ or CD8+ T cells, or bulk PBMC T cells (not recorded which). CDR3 region: CASSLEGARYGYTF.